This TCR beta chain is from a study of CD8 T cells in ankylosing spondylitis. Via MiXCR, TCRdb re-called the 5' RACE reads, giving one row per CDR3 protein. The table has fewer than 650,000 distinct CDR3 sequences, about an eighth seen once. Broader study findings: Typical of ankylosing spondylitis blood, it appeared, was a TCR beta motif of eight highly homologous variants.

V was pared by 4 bases and J by 9 bases, with 5 bases of the junction left unmatched. CDR3 length: 13 residues. Germline lookup yields CDR1 SNHLY and CDR2 FYNNEI. In the case of this clonotype: What it binds is unknown.

The gene calls are TRBV2 and TRBJ2-1; 8 positions match TRBD1. The origin of this receptor is a male donor with ankylosing spondylitis. The specimen was blood, either unsorted or a sorted T cell fraction (not recorded which). The CDR3 bases are TGTGCCAGCAGTGTCCCAGGGGGCATTGAGCAGTTCTTC. The encoded protein is CASSVPGGIEQFF.